The following is a T cell receptor (beta chain) sequence with its context. Its specificity is not known. The record originates from a study of cytomegalovirus exposure and HLA in healthy donors. Study-wide background: Among the roughly 400 donors who were genotyped, about 80% fell in the genetic ancestry cluster that is associated with self-reported Caucasian donors. General observations from the study: A later analysis linked a missense variant in DCLRE1C to the trimming of TCR beta V and J genes.

The CDR3 is 13 amino acids. V lost 1 base to trimming and J lost 9 bases, with 10 bases between them. Germline values: CDR1 SGHVS, CDR2 FQNEAQ. The PCR used 60 Vbeta and 13 Jbeta primers. Using immunoSEQ multiplex PCR, the repertoire was profiled, and TCRdb retains in-frame clones only, with some absent. The sample consists of 55,000 to 70,000 clones, approximately 80% of them appearing once. V is TRBV7-8 and J is TRBJ1-5, with a weak D call TRBD1 (5 bases). The clonotype originates from a male donor in good health and CMV-seronegative. The sequenced sample consisted of PBMCs. CDR3 loop: CASSLDPTGPQHF. The CDR3 nucleotides read TGTGCCAGCAGCTTAGATCCCACAGGGCCCCAGCATTTT. The entire variable domain, with the rest obtained from reference TRBV7-8 and TRBJ1-5, is as follows: GAGVSQSPRYKVAKRGQDVALRCDPISGHVSLFWYQQALGQGPEFLTYFQNEAQLDKSGLPSDRFFAERPEGSVSTLKIQRTQQEDSAVYLCASSLDPTGPQHFGDGTRLSIL.